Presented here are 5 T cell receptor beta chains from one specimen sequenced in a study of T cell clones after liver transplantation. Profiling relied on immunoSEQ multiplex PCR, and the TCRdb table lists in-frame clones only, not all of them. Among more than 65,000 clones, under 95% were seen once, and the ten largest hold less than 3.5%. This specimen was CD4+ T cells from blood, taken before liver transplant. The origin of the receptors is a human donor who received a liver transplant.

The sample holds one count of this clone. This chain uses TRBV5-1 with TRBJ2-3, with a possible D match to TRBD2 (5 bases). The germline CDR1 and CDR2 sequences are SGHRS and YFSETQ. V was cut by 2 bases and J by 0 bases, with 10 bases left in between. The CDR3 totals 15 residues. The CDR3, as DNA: TGCGCCAGCAGCTTAAGAGCTAGCAGCACAGATACGCAGTATTTT. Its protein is CASSLRASSTDTQYF.

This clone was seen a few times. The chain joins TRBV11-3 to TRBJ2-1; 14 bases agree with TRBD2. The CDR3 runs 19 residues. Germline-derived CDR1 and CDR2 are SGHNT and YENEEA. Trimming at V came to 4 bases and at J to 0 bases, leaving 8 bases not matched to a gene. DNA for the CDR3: TGTGCCAGCAGCTGGCAGGGACTAGCGGGAGATAGCTCCTACAATGAGCAGTTCTTC. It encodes CASSWQGLAGDSSYNEQFF.

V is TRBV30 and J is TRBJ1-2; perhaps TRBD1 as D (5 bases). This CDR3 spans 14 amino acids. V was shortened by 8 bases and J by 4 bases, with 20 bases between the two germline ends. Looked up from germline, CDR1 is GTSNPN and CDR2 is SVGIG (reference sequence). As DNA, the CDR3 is TGTGCCGGGGTCGAGGACACTACAGGCTATGGCTACACCTTC. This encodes CAGVEDTTGYGYTF.

The CDR3 sequence: CASSRRVGAKNIQYF. The CDR3 DNA sequence: TGCGCCAGCAGCCGCCGCGTGGGGGCCAAAAACATTCAGTACTTC. The V call is TRBV4-3, the J call TRBJ2-4, with unresolved D. Germline CDR1 and CDR2: LGHNA and YSLEER. The V gene lost 4 bases and the J gene lost 1 base, with 11 bases spanning the gap. The CDR3 loop spans 15 amino acids.

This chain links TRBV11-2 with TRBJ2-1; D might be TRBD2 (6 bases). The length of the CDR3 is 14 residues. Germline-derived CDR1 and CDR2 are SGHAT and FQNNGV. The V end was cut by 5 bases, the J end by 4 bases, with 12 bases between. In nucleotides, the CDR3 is TGTGCCAGCAGCCCGGGACTTCTATACAATGAGCAGTTCTTC. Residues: CASSPGLLYNEQFF.